This T cell receptor (beta chain) was identified during a study of breast tumors, draining lymph nodes, adjacent tissues. TCRdb re-called the multiplex PCR reads with MiXCR, one entry per CDR3 protein. The data contain about 270,000 distinct CDR3 sequences, around 30% of them singletons. Breast cancer patients provided tissue from their axillary draining lymph nodes. CDR1 is SGHNT, CDR2 YYREEE, per germline (reference sequence). J was trimmed by 5 bases and V by 4 bases; bases with no gene match: 12. The CDR3 extends over 17 amino acids. Study-level points and caveats: Tumor TCR diversity was below lymph nodes but above nontumor tissue. Most tumor T cells seemingly derive from lymph node, then expand in tumor. Tumor and nontumor repertoires were significantly more similar in luminal-like than in basal-like breast cancer.

This clonotype came up many times. Its antigen is not known. The receptor was isolated from a female donor with breast cancer. Some clones in this sample may be carry-over from other donors' samples. V and J are TRBV5-4 and TRBJ2-3; the match to TRBD2 covers 11 bases. Sequenced material: axillary lymph node tissue. For the CDR3, the DNA is TGTGCCAGCAGCAGGGAACTAGCGGGAGCAGGGGTAGATACGCAGTATTTT. Its translation is CASSRELAGAGVDTQYF.